This TCR beta chain appears in the sequencing data of a study of beta chain features in type 1 diabetes. General study findings and limits: Among patients with Type 1 diabetes, TCRB CDR3s were moderately but significantly shorter in every one of the four CD4+ subsets.

All of the isolated RNA was reverse transcribed, so expressed TCRB transcripts were sequenced. The average read count of naive, central memory and regulatory T cell samples was around 3.6 million. Method: immunoSEQ multiplex PCR; TCRdb's copy keeps in-frame clones and lacks some. The table shows 200,000 to 300,000 clones, with roughly a tenth occurring only once. This clone was recorded a few times. What it binds is not known. The origin of this receptor is a man younger than 40 with type 1 diabetes. The material sequenced was naive CD4+ T cells from blood.

In DNA form, the CDR3 reads TGTGCCAGCTCCGGGAGGGGTGGCAACATTCAGTACTTC. This codes for CASSGRGGNIQYF. V gene TRBV6-6 combines with J gene TRBJ2-4; TRBD2 agrees at 8 bases. Looked up from germline, CDR1 is MNHNY and CDR2 is SVGAGI (reference sequence). V shed 8 bases, J shed 7 bases, and the junction held 7 bases outside the gene matches. The CDR3 totals 13 residues.